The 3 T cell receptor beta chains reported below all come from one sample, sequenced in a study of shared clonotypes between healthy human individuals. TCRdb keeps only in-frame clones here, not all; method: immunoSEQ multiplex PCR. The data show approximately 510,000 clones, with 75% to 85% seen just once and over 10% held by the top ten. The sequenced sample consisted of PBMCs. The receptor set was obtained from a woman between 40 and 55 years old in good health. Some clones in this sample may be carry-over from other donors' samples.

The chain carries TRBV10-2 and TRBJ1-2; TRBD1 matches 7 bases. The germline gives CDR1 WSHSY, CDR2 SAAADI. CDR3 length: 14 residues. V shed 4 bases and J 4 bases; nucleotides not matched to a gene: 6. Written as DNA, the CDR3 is TGCGCCAGCAGTGCGAGGGGGCAGGGCTATGGCTACACCTTC. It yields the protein CASSARGQGYGYTF.

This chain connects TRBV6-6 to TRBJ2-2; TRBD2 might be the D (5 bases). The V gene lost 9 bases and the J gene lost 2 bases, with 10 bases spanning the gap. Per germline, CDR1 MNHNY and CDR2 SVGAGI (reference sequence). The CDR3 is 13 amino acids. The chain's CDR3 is CASSDFNTGELFF. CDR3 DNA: TGTGCCAGTAGCGACTTTAACACCGGGGAGCTGTTTTTT.

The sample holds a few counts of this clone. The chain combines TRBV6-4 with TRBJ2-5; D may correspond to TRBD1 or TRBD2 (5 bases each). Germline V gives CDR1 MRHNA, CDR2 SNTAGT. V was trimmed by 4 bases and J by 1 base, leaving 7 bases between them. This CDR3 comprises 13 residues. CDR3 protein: CASSAGPQETQYF. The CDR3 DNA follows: TGTGCCAGCAGTGCGGGACCCCAAGAGACCCAGTACTTC.